This T cell receptor (beta chain) was sequenced during a study of Ad26.COV2.S vaccination and SARS-CoV-2 variants. Turning to the study itself: Intramuscular Ad26.COV2.S at 5x10^10 or 1x10^11 viral particles. Study-level results: Researchers reported similar non-spike TCR breadth in vaccine and placebo recipients.

In its sample, this clone was seen once. Antigen specificity is unknown. This CDR3 spans 16 amino acids. V dropped 3 bases and J dropped 2 bases, with 13 bases sitting between them. CDR1 and CDR2 from the germline V gene are SEHNR and FQNEAQ (reference sequence). Profiled with immunoSEQ multiplex PCR; TCRdb holds only in-frame clones, not every one. The profile shows about 470,000 clones, roughly 87% of them singletons. Stated treatment: 15 to 20 received Ad26.COV2.S at low or high dose, single or two shots; about 5 received placebo; per-sample allocation not given. Following the first vaccine or placebo injection, samples were taken on day 63.

The TCR sequence derives from a person aged 18-65 years who received the Ad26.COV2.S COVID-19 vaccine or a placebo. The chain employs TRBV7-9 and TRBJ2-2, with D maybe TRBD2 (5 bases). The sample was peripheral blood, taken in a trial of Ad26.COV2.S vaccine versus placebo. DNA for the CDR3: TGTGCCAGCAGCTTTTGGCTAGCAGCCAACACCGGGGAGCTGTTTTTT. Translation: CASSFWLAANTGELFF.